The sequence of this TCR beta chain was determined in a study of T cell responses to AZD1222 COVID-19 vaccine (dated by TCRdb to the early 2020s). Looking at the study overall: TCR sequencing was performed for roughly 240 trial participants, of whom 200 to 210 were given two doses of AZD1222 and about 25 were given two doses of MenACWY control vaccine. Trial participants were enrolled by age into 18-55, 56-69 and 70-plus year subgroups, with roughly 160, 29 and 62 TCR-sequenced participants respectively. The paper as a whole reports these results and caveats: Because no samples from the day 14 peak response were available, repertoires could be characterized only after the peak T cell response. Vaccine-associated CD4 TCRs spanned the whole spike protein, with dominant responses in regions 160-218 and 743-854. Reportedly, almost half of the unique spike-specific TCRs recognized epitopes lying outside the regions that are mutated in the B.1.351 and B.1.1.7 variants. In the small 56-69-year group, the increase in depth fell short of significance, most likely because of low power. A significant rise in spike-specific TCR breadth and depth was observed after two AZD1222 doses relative to day 0 and relative to MenACWY recipients. Conclusions about previously exposed vaccinees are limited, since just five or six AZD1222 recipients were seropositive for SARS-CoV-2 at baseline. Participants were mostly white British, with more females than males. The authors suggested clonal diversity may have been underestimated.

Its CDR3 holds 15 amino acids, cysteine through phenylalanine. The sequence is cut down to CDR3 DNA, 45 bases in frame from base 1. Sequences SGHDT (CDR1) and YYEEEE (CDR2) are obtained from the germline V gene. At the junction V is shortened by 3 bases and J by 5 bases; bases outside the gene matches: 8. Of note for this clone: Its antigen remains undetermined. Within one base of it there is no much larger clone, and no base qualities were kept.

The CDR3 regions of human TCRbeta chains were analyzed by immunosequencing. Per the authors' processing: TCRs in the repertoires were matched against a reference library of SARS-CoV-2-specific TCRs that had been generated with the MIRA antigen-specificity platform. Breadth meant the fraction of unique TCRs that were SARS-CoV-2-associated, whereas depth meant the fraction of total T cells that were SARS-CoV-2-associated. Each spike-specific TCR was assigned to its reactive spike region and to a CD4 or CD8 class using the MIRA data. Log10-transformed breadth and depth values were compared by one-way ANOVA with Sidak's multiple comparisons tests. What TCRdb holds here is the immuneACCESS table cut down to in-frame rearrangements. Part of the clones is not present; checked against another copy, under half of the missing clones reflect an unresolved V gene, and the others are unexplained. The DNA was the basis for D and trimming; V, J and clone size are from that table. The sample contains more than 90,000 clones, about 89% of them found a single time. The ten largest make up 6% to 8.5% of the sample.

The time point label on this specimen signifies: about 28 days (+/-7) after the second vaccine dose. Because spike-specific TCR depth and breadth did not differ between the two schedules, AZD1222 recipients who got a second dose at roughly 4 weeks were pooled with those who got a second dose at roughly 12 weeks. Vaccinee samples came from UK trials COV001 and COV002, including a single-blind randomized controlled phase 2/3 trial of AZD1222 (ChAdOx1 nCoV-19) in healthy adults. Trial participant PBMC samples were collected at day 0 and day 28 after the second dose for TCRbeta chain sequencing. This sequence uses TRBV5-6 and TRBJ1-2; TRBD1 matches 9 bases in the middle. The starting material was peripheral blood, obtained 28 days after the second AZD1222 dose. This sequence originates from an adult who received the AZD1222 COVID-19 vaccine. The sequenced DNA is TGTGCCAGCAGCTCGACAGGGGGAGGGGTTTATGGCTACACCTTC. Translation gives CASSSTGGGVYGYTF.